The entry below gives a single TCR beta chain sequence along with its context. The source of the sample is a study of shared clonotypes between healthy human individuals. Across the whole study: Donor ages ranged 18 to 49 years: a couple of women, a few men.

Genomic DNA belonging to each subset was distributed in equal measure over several immunoSEQ plates. Unsorted PBMC DNA went through sequencing on ten immunoSEQ deep assay plates. Original processing methods: Filtering differed because ImmunoSEQ produced junction-only sequences that carried no quality scores. Here immunoSEQ multiplex PCR was the method, and the copy in TCRdb shows in-frame clones only, minus some. The DNA was the basis for D and trimming; V, J and clone size are from that table. This table has about 450,000 clones, 70% to 80% appearing once. V was pared by 6 bases and J by 6 bases, with 7 bases between. The CDR3 has 11 residues. Germline CDR1 LNHDA, CDR2 SQIVND (reference sequence).

The receptor was derived from a woman in her thirties or forties in good health. Some clones in this sample may be carry-over from other donors' samples. This sequence joins TRBV19 and TRBJ2-3; no reliable D call. Source material: PBMCs. The CDR3 loop is CASSGRDTQYF. CDR3 in DNA: TGTGCCAGTAGCGGCAGGGATACGCAGTATTTT.